One sample yielded the 32 T cell receptor beta chains listed below, sequenced in a study of low-dose radiotherapy and immunotherapy resistance in tumors. Priming of first-strand cDNA relied on TRAV- and TRBV-specific primers (covering alpha and beta chains). The TCRs were subjected to amplification over roughly 20 PCR cycles employing a constant-region primer in conjunction with a V-primer adapter. Each CDR3 protein is one row after TCRdb ran MiXCR on the reads. The sample comprises 80,000 to 90,000 distinct CDR3 sequences, over 15% of which are singletons, and roughly 3% rests with the top ten. The time point was: before trial treatment. The input for sequencing was PBMCs, taken before treatment. The source is a male donor with prostate cancer.

This clonotype was seen a few times. A read error may explain this, as a much larger clone is one base away. This chain joins TRBV29-1 and TRBJ1-1; tentatively, D is TRBD1 (5 bases). This CDR3 comprises 12 residues. Germline CDR1 is SQVTM and CDR2 is ANQGSEA. The V and J ends lost 3 bases and 9 bases respectively, with 14 bases between them. The CDR3 region has the DNA TGCAGCGTTGATATAACAGGTACTAAAGCTTTCTTT. It translates to CSVDITGTKAFF. Using reference TRBV29-1 and TRBJ1-1 for the parts outside the CDR3, the full variable domain is SAVISQKPSRDICQRGTSLTIQCQVDSQVTMMFWYRQQPGQSLTLIATANQGSEATYESGFVIDKFPISRPNLTFSTLTVSNMSPEDSSIYLCSVDITGTKAFFGQGTRLTVV.

This chain links TRBV2 with TRBJ1-4; D is unclear. This CDR3 is 16 amino acids long. Germline V gene lookup returns CDR1 SNHLY and CDR2 FYNNEI. The ends were cut back, 5 bases at V and 10 bases at J, with 23 bases in the middle. The CDR3 sequence is CASSLPPLRTEGKLFF. The CDR3 DNA reads TGTGCCAGCAGTTTGCCGCCACTCAGGACGGAAGGAAAACTGTTTTTT.

This clonotype showed up many times. The genes are TRBV9 and TRBJ2-1; 9 bases map to TRBD2. The CDR3 covers 17 residues. Germline loops: CDR1 SGDLS, CDR2 YYNGEE. After removal of 0 bases from V and 8 bases from J, the junction contained 12 bases not matched to a gene. CDR3 nucleotides: TGTGCCAGCAGCGTAGGGGTAGGCGGGGGGGCCGTGGATGAGCAGTTCTTC. Amino acids: CASSVGVGGGAVDEQFF.

This clonotype appeared many times. The chain couples TRBV6-1 to TRBJ2-1; D gene ambiguous. Per germline, CDR1 MNHNS and CDR2 SASEGT. V lost 5 bases, J lost 0 bases, and 14 bases lay in between. CDR3 size: 16 residues. The DNA of the CDR3 is TGTGCCAGCAGTCACTATACTACGAGCTCCTACAATGAGCAGTTCTTC. Amino acids: CASSHYTTSSYNEQFF.

This clonotype was seen ten or more times. J is TRBJ2-5 and V is TRBV4-1, with 10 bases identical to TRBD2. CDR1 and CDR2 (germline): MGHRA, YSYEKL. The J segment lost 3 bases and the V segment lost 4 bases, leaving 5 bases of the junction unmatched. The CDR3 loop spans 15 amino acids. The CDR3 sequence: CASSPHTSGEETQYF. CDR3 bases: TGCGCCAGCAGCCCCCACACTAGCGGGGAAGAGACCCAGTACTTC.

Many counts were recorded for this clonotype. The V gene is TRBV7-2, the J gene TRBJ2-7; weak D call: TRBD1 (6 bases). The germline V gene has CDR1 SGHTA and CDR2 FQGNSA. The CDR3 length is 14 residues. Trimming took off 5 bases at V and 0 bases at J, with 11 bases between the two ends. CDR3 nucleotides: TGTGCCAGCAGCCCGGGACATAGCTCCTACGAGCAGTACTTC. Its translation is CASSPGHSSYEQYF.

This clonotype was seen repeatedly, ten times or more. The J gene is TRBJ2-5, the V gene TRBV12-3 or TRBV12-4, with 8 nucleotides matching TRBD2. The CDR3 runs to 14 residues. The V segment lost 8 bases and the J segment 5 bases; nucleotides outside the gene matches: 10. The CDR3, as DNA: TGTGCCAGCGGCGGGACTAGTAGTCTGGAGACCCAGTACTTC. It yields the protein CASGGTSSLETQYF.

The sample holds many counts of this clonotype. The rearrangement links TRBV3-1 to TRBJ2-4; maybe TRBD2 (5 bases). Trimming took off 1 base at V and 13 bases at J, with 17 bases between the two ends. The CDR3 sequence is 14 residues long. Germline lookup yields CDR1 LGHDT and CDR2 YNNKEL (reference sequence). The CDR3: CASSQVRSSGLQYF. CDR3 in DNA: TGTGCCAGCAGCCAAGTTCGTTCAAGTGGACTCCAGTACTTC.

This clonotype was counted only a few times. This chain connects TRBV24-1 to TRBJ2-2; no definite D call. The V end was cut by 4 bases, the J end by 5 bases, with 4 bases between. Germline CDR1 and CDR2: KGHDR and SFDVKD. This CDR3 contains 12 residues. CDR3 protein: CATSEKTGELFF. The CDR3 bases are TGTGCCACCAGTGAAAAGACCGGGGAGCTGTTTTTT.

This clonotype was found many times. V and J are TRBV6-4 and TRBJ1-6; no clear D gene. Germline V gene sequence: CDR1 MRHNA, CDR2 SNTAGT. The CDR3 is made up of 16 amino acids. Between the trimmed V and J ends, which lost 4 bases and 0 bases, there was a span of 10 bases. The CDR3 coding sequence is TGTGCCAGCAGTGGGGAGTCGAGCTCCTATAATTCACCCCTCCACTTT. This translates into CASSGESSSYNSPLHF.

This clonotype was seen only once. A far larger clone is a single base away, which makes a read error likely. The J gene is TRBJ2-2, the V gene TRBV5-5, with D tentatively TRBD2 (6 bases). CDR1 is SGHKS, CDR2 YYEKEE, per germline (reference sequence). The CDR3 totals 13 residues. This chain's CDR3 is CASGGLTTGELIF. For the CDR3, the DNA is TGTGCCAGCGGGGGGTTGACCACCGGGGAGCTGATTTTT.

The sample holds many counts of this clonotype. The chain's CDR3 is CASSLGSGTNTGELFF. The CDR3 region has the DNA TGTGCCAGCAGCTTAGGGAGCGGGACGAACACCGGGGAGCTGTTTTTT. This rearrangement joins TRBV7-9 to TRBJ2-2; 7 bases are a match to TRBD2. CDR3 length: 16 amino acids. The V segment lost 1 base and the J segment 0 bases; nucleotides outside the gene matches: 2. Germline CDR1 is SEHNR and CDR2 is FQNEAQ (reference sequence).

Notes on this clonotype: A far larger clone is a single base away, which makes a read error likely. The V gene is TRBV29-1, the J gene TRBJ2-5; 11 bases are shared with TRBD2. CDR1 SQVTM and CDR2 ANQGSEA come from the germline V gene. CDR3 length: 15 residues. V was clipped by 5 bases and J by 11 bases; unmatched bases: 16. The chain's CDR3 is CSVRGLADSYNEQYF. The CDR3 region has the DNA TGCAGCGTTAGGGGACTAGCGGATTCGTACAATGAGCAGTACTTC.

This clonotype has a count of ten or more. The chain combines TRBV4-2 with TRBJ2-2; 8 nucleotides line up with TRBD1. Losses at the gene ends were 3 bases for V and 2 bases for J; bases not matched to a gene: 5. The CDR3 consists of 16 residues. Germline V gene data show CDR1 as LGHNA and CDR2 as YNFKEQ. The CDR3 DNA follows: TGTGCCAGCAGCCAGCAGGGGGCAATTAACACCGGGGAGCTGTTTTTT. Encoded protein: CASSQQGAINTGELFF.

This clonotype was counted many times. DNA for the CDR3: TGCGCCAGCAGCTTGGACGGGCAGCTGAACACTGAAGCTTTCTTT. Translation gives CASSLDGQLNTEAFF. This sequence joins TRBV5-1 and TRBJ1-1; D gene uncertain. The CDR3 is made up of 15 amino acids. Trimming stripped 0 bases from V and 0 bases from J, with 9 bases between. Germline V lookup: CDR1 SGHRS, CDR2 YFSETQ.

Regarding this clonotype: With a much larger clone just one base away, this may be a read error. The gene calls are TRBV27 and TRBJ1-6; D unclear. Germline CDR1 is MNHEY and CDR2 is SMNVEV (reference sequence). The CDR3 sequence is 13 residues long. The CDR3 here is CASSVGPNSPPHF. In nucleotides, the CDR3 is TGTGCCAGCAGTGTAGGTCCAAATTCACCCCCCCACTTT.

There are a few counts of this clonotype. The J gene is TRBJ1-5, the V gene TRBV30; D remains ambiguous. There are 13 residues in the CDR3. Germline V lookup: CDR1 GTSNPN, CDR2 SVGIG (reference sequence). V shed 0 bases and J shed 1 base, with 4 bases lying between them. The CDR3 loop is CAWSVSSNQPQHF. The CDR3 DNA follows: TGTGCCTGGAGTGTGTCCAGCAATCAGCCCCAGCATTTT.

In its sample, this clonotype was seen many times. The genes are TRBV12-3 or TRBV12-4 and TRBJ2-5; D is unresolved. V was shortened by 8 bases and J by 1 base, with 14 bases between the two germline ends. The CDR3 totals 14 residues. The CDR3, as DNA: TGTGCCAGCTCCCGCCGGGCAGCCCAAGAGACCCAGTACTTC. Translation gives CASSRRAAQETQYF.

This clonotype was found many times. The CDR3 region is CASSYVGGSSYNEQFF. The DNA for the CDR3 is TGTGCCAGCAGTTACGTGGGGGGGAGCTCCTACAATGAGCAGTTCTTC. V usage is TRBV6-5 and J usage is TRBJ2-1, with 7 nucleotides matching TRBD2. Germline V gene lookup returns CDR1 MNHEY and CDR2 SVGAGI. V shed 2 bases and J 0 bases; nucleotides not matched to a gene: 4. There are 16 residues in the CDR3.

This clonotype has a count of ten or more. This chain connects TRBV29-1 to TRBJ2-5, with 14 positions matching TRBD2. CDR1 is SQVTM and CDR2 is ANQGSEA in the germline V gene. V shed 6 bases and J 2 bases; nucleotides not matched to a gene: 5. This CDR3 is 15 amino acids long. Here the CDR3 reads CSVWTSGGPQETQYF. CDR3 nucleotides: TGCAGCGTGTGGACTAGCGGGGGGCCACAAGAGACCCAGTACTTC.

There are many counts of this clonotype. This sequence joins TRBV7-2 and TRBJ2-2, with a weak D call TRBD2 (7 bases). Trimming removed 0 bases from V and 6 bases from J, with 14 bases in between. The CDR3 extends over 16 amino acids. CDR1 is SGHTA and CDR2 is FQGNSA in the germline V gene. DNA of the CDR3: TGTGCCAGCAGCTTAGCCCGCAGGGGAGGGGCCGGGGAGCTGTTTTTT. Its protein is CASSLARRGGAGELFF.

Ten or more counts support this clonotype. The chain is built from TRBV5-1 and TRBJ2-1; the match to TRBD1 covers 7 bases. The CDR3 totals 15 residues. The germline gives CDR1 SGHRS, CDR2 YFSETQ. V trimming: 0 bases; J trimming: 5 bases; junction bases outside the gene matches: 5. The CDR3 DNA reads as TGCGCCAGCAGCTTGGTAGGGGGCCCAAACAATGAGCAGTTCTTC. It specifies CASSLVGGPNNEQFF.

Many counts were recorded for this clonotype. This chain connects TRBV30 to TRBJ2-2, with D possibly being TRBD2 (7 bases). CDR3 length: 16 residues. Germline V gene sequence: CDR1 GTSNPN, CDR2 SVGIG (reference sequence). V lost 3 bases and J lost 4, with 18 bases in between. In DNA, the CDR3 is TGTGCCTGGAGGCCCAACGCGGGGGCCCGCACCGGGGAGCTGTTTTTT. Amino acids: CAWRPNAGARTGELFF. The whole variable domain, filled in from reference TRBV30 and TRBJ2-2, reads SQTIHQWPATLVQPVGSPLSLECTVEGTSNPNLYWYRQAAGRGLQLLFYSVGIGQISSEVPQNLSASRPQDRQFILSSKKLLLSDSGFYLCAWRPNAGARTGELFFGEGSRLTVL.

This clonotype appeared many times. The V call is TRBV7-9, the J call TRBJ1-5; the match to TRBD1 covers 8 bases. V lost 4 bases, J lost 7 bases, and 3 bases stayed unmatched. CDR3 length equals 13 residues. CDR1 is SEHNR, CDR2 FQNEAQ, per germline (reference sequence). In DNA, the CDR3 is TGTGCCAGCAGCTCGAACAGGGGGCAGCCCCAGCATTTT. This codes for CASSSNRGQPQHF.

This clonotype was counted ten times or more. V and J are TRBV21-1 and TRBJ2-4. TRBV21-1 is a documented pseudogene. The CDR3 is 15 amino acids. CDR3 residues: CASSKGDPMGNIQYF. In DNA, the CDR3 is TGTGCCAGCAGCAAAGGTGACCCCATGGGGAACATTCAGTACTTC.

This clonotype has a handful of counts. The rearrangement links TRBV5-8 to TRBJ1-6; D is possibly TRBD1 (6 bases). Per the germline V gene, CDR1 is SGHTS and CDR2 is YDEGEE. The CDR3 runs 17 residues. Trimming left V 9 bases short and J 0 bases short, with 19 bases between. The CDR3 here is CATKLQGTSSYNSPLHF. The DNA of the CDR3 is TGTGCCACCAAACTACAGGGCACGAGCTCCTATAATTCACCCCTCCACTTT. Full variable domain (missing parts from reference TRBV5-8 and TRBJ1-6): EAGVTQSPTHLIKTRGQQATLRCSPISGHTSVYWYQQALGLGLQFLLWYDEGEERNRGNFPPRFSGRQFPNYSSELNVNALELEDSALYLCATKLQGTSSYNSPLHFGNGTRLTVT.

This clonotype was seen many times. The chain carries TRBV29-1 and TRBJ1-1; a possible D gene is TRBD1 (5 bases). The CDR3 spans 13 residues. Germline CDR1 reads SQVTM; CDR2 reads ANQGSEA. Trimming cost V 6 bases and J 0 bases, with 11 bases left between them. This CDR3 reads CSVCETVNTEAFF. The DNA of the CDR3 is TGCAGCGTCTGTGAGACAGTGAACACTGAAGCTTTCTTT.

This clonotype has a count of ten or more. This chain connects TRBV9 to TRBJ2-3; TRBD2 matches 12 bases. The V gene's germline CDR1 is SGDLS and CDR2 YYNGEE. V dropped 3 bases and J dropped 4; count of bases not matched to a gene: 3. This CDR3 region has 15 residues. CDR3 in DNA: TGTGCCAGCAGCGCTAGCGGGGGGGCTCCAGATACGCAGTATTTT. This sequence encodes CASSASGGAPDTQYF. Looking up the rest from reference TRBV9 and TRBJ2-3 gives the full variable domain: DSGVTQTPKHLITATGQRVTLRCSPRSGDLSVYWYQQSLDQGLQFLIQYYNGEERAKGNILERFSAQQFPDLHSELNLSSLELGDSALYFCASSASGGAPDTQYFGPGTRLTVL.

This clonotype was picked up many times. This chain uses TRBV14 with TRBJ2-5; 9 nucleotides line up with TRBD2. Germline V gene lookup returns CDR1 SGHDN and CDR2 FVKESK. V dropped 4 bases and J dropped 5; count of bases not matched to a gene: 5. The CDR3 runs to 14 residues. This CDR3 is CASSPSGVGETQYF. For the CDR3, the DNA is TGTGCCAGCAGCCCTAGCGGGGTAGGGGAGACCCAGTACTTC.

This clonotype was counted at least ten times. This CDR3 reads CSARDRGNQPQHF. The CDR3 DNA sequence: TGCAGCGCCCGGGACAGGGGGAATCAGCCCCAGCATTTT. The chain uses TRBV29-1 and TRBJ1-5, with 11 nucleotides matching TRBD1. From germline, CDR1 is SQVTM and CDR2 ANQGSEA. Trimming at V came to 7 bases and at J to 4 bases, leaving 3 bases not matched to a gene. The CDR3 contains 13 residues. Filled out from reference TRBV29-1 and TRBJ1-5, the complete variable domain reads SAVISQKPSRDICQRGTSLTIQCQVDSQVTMMFWYRQQPGQSLTLIATANQGSEATYESGFVIDKFPISRPNLTFSTLTVSNMSPEDSSIYLCSARDRGNQPQHFGDGTRLSIL.

This clonotype was seen ten or more times. The chain is built from TRBV19 and TRBJ2-5; maybe TRBD2 (6 bases). Trimming cost V 3 bases and J 5 bases, with 10 bases left between them. The CDR3 is made up of 13 amino acids. Looked up from germline, CDR1 is LNHDA and CDR2 is SQIVND (reference sequence). The CDR3 nucleotides are TGTGCCAGTAGTATTCCGGGGAGGGAGACCCAGTACTTC. Its protein product is CASSIPGRETQYF.

Worth noting for this clonotype: The germline gene is not matched at one end of the junction; a read error may be the cause. The chain employs TRBV5-3 and TRBJ2-3; D call uncertain. TRBV5-3 is reported as an ORF; its role is uncertain. The CDR3 has 15 amino acids. CDR3: CASSFASSSTDTQYF. DNA of the CDR3: TGTGCCAGCAGCTTCGCCAGCTCTAGCACAGATACGCAGTATTTT.